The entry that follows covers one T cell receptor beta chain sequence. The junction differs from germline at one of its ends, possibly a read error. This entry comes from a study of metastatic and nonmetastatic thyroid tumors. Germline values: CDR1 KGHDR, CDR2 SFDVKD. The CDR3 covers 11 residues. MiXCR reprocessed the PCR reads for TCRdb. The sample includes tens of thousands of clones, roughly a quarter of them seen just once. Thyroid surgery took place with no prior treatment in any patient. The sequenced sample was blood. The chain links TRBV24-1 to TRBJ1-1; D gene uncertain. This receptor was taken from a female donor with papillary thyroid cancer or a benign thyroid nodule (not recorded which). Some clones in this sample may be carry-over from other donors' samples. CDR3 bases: TGTGCCACCAGTGACGGCAGTCAAGCTTTATTT. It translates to CATSDGSQALF.